The rows below give T cell receptor beta chains drawn from one sample of a study of cytomegalovirus exposure and HLA in healthy donors. Libraries were prepared by immunoSEQ multiplex PCR; TCRdb keeps only in-frame clonotypes and omits some of them. This table holds roughly 140,000 clones, about 91% found once. Source material: PBMCs. These receptors were taken from a woman under 30 in good health and CMV-seropositive. Each CDR3 is given with its conserved first and last residue.

J	V	CDR3
TRBJ1-2	TRBV4-1	CASSQDTGYGYTF
TRBJ2-7	TRBV19	CASRGTGIYEQYF
TRBJ1-2	TRBV28	CASSTRTGRLGGYTF
TRBJ2-1	TRBV6-5	CASSYAGVSYNEQFF
TRBJ1-2	TRBV11-2	CASSFGGRTAYGYTF
TRBJ2-7	TRBV28	CASSSVLVYEQYF
TRBJ2-2	TRBV6-5	CASREQGRWPGELFF
TRBJ2-2	TRBV5-1	CASSLDPLNTGELFF
TRBJ1-6	TRBV19	CASTKYSSQGRASNSPLHF
TRBJ2-1	TRBV6-1	CASSGFLAGGPGEQFF
TRBJ2-1	TRBV6-6	CASRPPTSGRANEQFF
TRBJ2-2	TRBV5-1	CASSPQTGEAGELFF
TRBJ1-1	TRBV2	CASRGGQAKREAFF
TRBJ1-2	TRBV7-6	CASSSGPRDYGYTF
TRBJ1-1	TRBV27	CASLRSTLRWAEAFF
TRBJ2-1	TRBV9	CASSSGLAGIVEQFF
TRBJ1-1	TRBV10-2	CASSGTGYTEAFF
TRBJ1-2	TRBV9	CASSLDRNYGYTF
TRBJ2-7	TRBV19	CASSIRDRVYEQYF
TRBJ1-1	TRBV7-2	CASSLATAMNTEAFF
TRBJ2-1	TRBV30	CAWSVLGQSSYNEQFF
TRBJ2-5	TRBV9	CASSYRGEETQYF
TRBJ2-1	TRBV6-1	CASSVQLAGASNEQFF
TRBJ2-7	TRBV19	CASSMGTDSYEQYF
TRBJ1-1	TRBV14	CASSQARVPYSEAFF
TRBJ2-5	TRBV4-1	CASSQVPLLAGGRETQYF
TRBJ1-2	TRBV30	CAWRRDSYYTF
TRBJ2-1	TRBV2	CASKWRRADGEQFF
TRBJ1-5	TRBV27	CASRITGLDQPQHF
TRBJ1-2	TRBV2	CASSEGARYYGYTF
TRBJ2-1	TRBV9	CASSALAGGPYNEQFF
TRBJ1-1	TRBV10-3	CAISDGGGMNTEAFF
TRBJ2-5	TRBV28	CASTRGETQYF
TRBJ2-7	TRBV2	CASRSGIEQYF
TRBJ2-3	TRBV15	CATSRVSGGPDTQYF
TRBJ1-1	TRBV29-1	CSAGTENTEAFF
TRBJ2-2	TRBV5-1	CASSSASAGELFF
TRBJ1-1	TRBV4-1	CASSPLPTGVHEKNTEAFF
TRBJ1-5	TRBV28	CASSLRGQVNQPQHF
TRBJ2-7	TRBV28	CASNSPSGDLYEQYF
TRBJ1-2	TRBV4-1	CASSQLYLPGLGGYTF
TRBJ2-7	TRBV5-4	CASTPGNSYEQYF
TRBJ1-5	TRBV19	CASSIVARGNQPQHF
TRBJ1-5	TRBV30	CAWRAPDQPQHF
TRBJ1-2	TRBV19	CASRPGDGRDYGYTF
TRBJ2-3	TRBV6-5	CASRTDREYF
TRBJ2-7	TRBV19	CASSIDGGGSYEQYF
TRBJ2-7	TRBV28	CASLNGTAYEQYF
TRBJ1-1	TRBV6-5	CASSGEGQAFF
TRBJ2-7	TRBV6-5	CASSYSREYHEQYF
TRBJ1-1	TRBV9	CASSATVVTEAFF
TRBJ2-3	TRBV19	CASSMSGFTTDTQYF
TRBJ2-1	TRBV4-3	CASSPSTGSYNEQFF